The subject of this entry is one T cell receptor beta chain. Germline-derived CDR1 and CDR2 are MGHRA and YSYEKL. This CDR3 region has 14 residues. Trimming removed 4 bases at V and 2 bases at J, with 11 bases between. The data stem from a study of blood T cell repertoires in COVID-19. On the study more broadly: Sites across the United States, Italy and Spain contributed samples from acute and convalescent COVID-19.

Assay: immunoSEQ multiplex PCR; the TCRdb copy retains only in-frame clones and omits some. The repertoire holds tens of thousands of clones, about 87% seen once, with 2.1% in the top ten. The TCR sequence derives from an elderly woman with COVID-19, enrolled during active disease. The sequenced sample consisted of peripheral blood. This chain uses TRBV4-1 with TRBJ1-1; a weak D match, TRBD1 (6 bases). CDR3 nucleotide sequence: TGCGCCAGCAGCCTTGACAGGTCCAACACTGAAGCTTTCTTT. Protein: CASSLDRSNTEAFF.